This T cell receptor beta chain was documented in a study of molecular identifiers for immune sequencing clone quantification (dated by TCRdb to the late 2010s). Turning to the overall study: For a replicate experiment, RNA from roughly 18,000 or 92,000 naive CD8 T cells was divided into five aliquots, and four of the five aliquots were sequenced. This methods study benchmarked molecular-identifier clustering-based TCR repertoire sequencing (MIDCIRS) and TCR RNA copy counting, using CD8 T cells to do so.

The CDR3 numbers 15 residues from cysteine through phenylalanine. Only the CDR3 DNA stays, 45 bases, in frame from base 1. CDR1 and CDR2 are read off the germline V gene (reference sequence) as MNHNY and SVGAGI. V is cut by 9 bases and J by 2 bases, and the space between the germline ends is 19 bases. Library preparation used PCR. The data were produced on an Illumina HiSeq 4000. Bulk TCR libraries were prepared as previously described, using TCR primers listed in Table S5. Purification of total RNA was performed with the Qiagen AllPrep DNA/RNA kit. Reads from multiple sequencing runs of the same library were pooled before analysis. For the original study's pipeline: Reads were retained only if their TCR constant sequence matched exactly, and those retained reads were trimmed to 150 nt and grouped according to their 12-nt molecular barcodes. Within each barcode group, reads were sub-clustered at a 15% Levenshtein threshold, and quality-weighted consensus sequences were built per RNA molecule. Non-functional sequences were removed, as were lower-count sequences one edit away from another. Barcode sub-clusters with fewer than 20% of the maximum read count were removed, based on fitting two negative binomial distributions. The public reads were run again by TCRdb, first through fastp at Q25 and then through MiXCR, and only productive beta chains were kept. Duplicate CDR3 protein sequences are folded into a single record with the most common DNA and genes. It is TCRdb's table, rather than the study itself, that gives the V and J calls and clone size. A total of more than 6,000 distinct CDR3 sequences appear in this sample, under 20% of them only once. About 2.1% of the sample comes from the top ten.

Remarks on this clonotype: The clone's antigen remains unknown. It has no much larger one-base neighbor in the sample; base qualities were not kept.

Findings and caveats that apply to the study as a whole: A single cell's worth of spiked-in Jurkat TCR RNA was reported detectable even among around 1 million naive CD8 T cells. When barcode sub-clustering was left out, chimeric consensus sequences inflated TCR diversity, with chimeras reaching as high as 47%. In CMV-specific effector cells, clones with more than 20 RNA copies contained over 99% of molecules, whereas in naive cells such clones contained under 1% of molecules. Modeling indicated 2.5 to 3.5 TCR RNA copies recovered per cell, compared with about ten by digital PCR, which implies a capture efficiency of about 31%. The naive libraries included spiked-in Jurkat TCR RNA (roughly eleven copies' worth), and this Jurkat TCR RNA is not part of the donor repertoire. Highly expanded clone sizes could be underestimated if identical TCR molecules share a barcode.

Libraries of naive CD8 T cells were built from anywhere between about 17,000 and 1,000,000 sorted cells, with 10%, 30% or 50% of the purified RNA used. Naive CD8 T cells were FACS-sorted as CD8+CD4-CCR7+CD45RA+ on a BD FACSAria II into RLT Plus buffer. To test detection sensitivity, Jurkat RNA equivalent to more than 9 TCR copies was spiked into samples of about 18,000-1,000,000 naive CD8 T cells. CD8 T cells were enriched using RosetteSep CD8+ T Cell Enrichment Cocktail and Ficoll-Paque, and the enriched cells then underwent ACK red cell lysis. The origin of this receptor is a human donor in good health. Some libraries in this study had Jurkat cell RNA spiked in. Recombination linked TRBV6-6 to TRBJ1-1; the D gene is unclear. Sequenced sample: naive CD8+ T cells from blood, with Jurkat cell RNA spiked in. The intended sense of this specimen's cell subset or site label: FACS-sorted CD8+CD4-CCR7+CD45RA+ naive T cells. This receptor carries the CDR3 CARGSHRDPNTEAFF. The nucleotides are TGTGCCAGAGGTTCTCACCGGGATCCAAACACTGAAGCTTTCTTT.